This entry describes one TCR beta chain. The specificity of this receptor is unknown. The input lacks base qualities; no much larger clone sits a single base away. Whole blood was collected in K2EDTA tubes by collaborating institutions according to the institutions' own protocols. For TCRbeta analysis, collaborators shipped samples as frozen whole blood, isolated PBMCs, or DNA extracted from either of those sample types. Unmatched junction bases come to 6, with V trimmed by 1 base and J by 9 bases. Per the germline V gene, SNHLY is the CDR1 and FYNNEI is the CDR2. The CDR3, cysteine through phenylalanine, is 15 amino acids long. The sequence is cut down to CDR3 DNA, 45 bases in frame from base 1. This sample was included in a study of blood T cell repertoires in COVID-19 (TCRdb year 2020). About the study as a whole: Collaborator samples came from the United States, Italy and Spain and covered acute and convalescent phases of COVID-19. The prospective study material was composed of cDNA or gDNA derived from T cells, B-cell-depleted T cells, or PBMCs. Subjects who had been exposed to COVID-19, were actively infected with it, or had recovered from it provided the deeply sampled blood TCRbeta repertoires that made up the dataset. The repertoires were released in a freely available public database intended as a resource for research on the immune response to SARS-CoV-2. The samples were drawn from the first 160 participants of the ongoing ImmuneRACE study and from some 1,300 subjects provided by 6 global collaborators. Sample metadata almost always included a de-identified subject ID, COVID-19 status, age in years and sex. HLA class I and class II types, where available, came from metadata supplied by the sample provider rather than from assay-based typing.

The immunoSEQ Assay, a bias-controlled multiplex PCR, was used to amplify TCRbeta CDR3 regions from genomic DNA. Regarding the original processing steps: The number of nucleated cells in each sample was estimated from the amplification of reference gene primers within the assay. To quantify the absolute abundance of each unique TCRbeta CDR3 rearrangement, sequence reads were collapsed and filtered. For each sample, productive Simpson clonality was calculated as the square root of Simpson's diversity index over productive rearrangements. The table was pulled from immuneACCESS by TCRdb, which kept in-frame rearrangements only. Such tables lose some clones; where checked, under half of the loss comes from unresolved V genes, and the rest has no known cause. V and J calls and clone size are as listed in that table; D and trimming were resolved from the DNA. The sample includes over 85,000 clones, with approximately 90% observed a single time. The ten largest clones add up to roughly 14% of the sample.

What the research found in general, with its limitations: Clinical and demographic metadata were provided uncurated, with the amount varying by source and participant.

The source material was peripheral blood. This receptor was taken from a human donor in a cohort sampled during active COVID-19. The rearranged chain carries TRBV2 and TRBJ2-1, with 10 bases in between that match TRBD2. Here is the DNA: TGTGCCAGCAGTGAAGTCCTAGCGGGGGAAGGTGAGCAGTTCTTC. The encoded protein is CASSEVLAGEGEQFF.